This is a list of T cell receptor beta chains from one sample in a study of T cells in Graves' hyperthyroidism and ophthalmopathy. TCRdb used MiXCR to reprocess the multiplex PCR reads, holding one entry per CDR3 protein. The sample includes about 400,000 distinct CDR3 sequences, around 14% of them seen just once. The sample was blood. The receptors were gathered from a woman aged 18-30 years with Graves' hyperthyroidism that later progressed to Graves' ophthalmopathy. CDR3s include the opening cysteine and the closing phenylalanine or tryptophan. A D gene is named only where the DNA matches it firmly. Size values are once, few and many counts, or a class for expanded clones, and some rows have none.

v_gene: TRBV7-9; d_gene: TRBD2; abundance: -; j_gene: TRBJ2-5; CDR3aa: CASSLAGGGKTQYF; CDR3nt: TGTGCCAGCAGCTTAGCGGGCGGGGGGAAGACCCAGTACTTC
v_gene: TRBV29-1; d_gene: TRBD1; abundance: few; j_gene: TRBJ1-2; CDR3aa: CSTDRDDGYTF; CDR3nt: TGCAGCACGGACAGGGACGATGGCTACACCTTC
v_gene: TRBV28; d_gene: -; abundance: many; j_gene: TRBJ2-4; CDR3aa: CASSLGREFGNIQYF; CDR3nt: TGTGCCAGCAGTTTGGGCAGGGAGTTTGGAAACATTCAGTACTTC
v_gene: TRBV2; d_gene: -; abundance: -; j_gene: TRBJ1-2; CDR3aa: CASSEAPRSYGYTF; CDR3nt: TGTGCCAGCAGTGAAGCGCCCCGTTCCTATGGCTACACCTTC
v_gene: TRBV7-9; d_gene: -; abundance: many; j_gene: TRBJ2-1; CDR3aa: CASSFGGLSEGRGEQFF; CDR3nt: TGTGCCAGCAGCTTCGGGGGGCTAAGCGAAGGGAGGGGTGAGCAGTTCTTC
v_gene: TRBV29-1; d_gene: TRBD2; abundance: few; j_gene: TRBJ2-1; CDR3aa: CSVEGTSGSYLNEQFF; CDR3nt: TGCAGCGTTGAAGGGACTAGCGGGAGTTATTTGAATGAGCAGTTCTTC
v_gene: TRBV24-1; d_gene: TRBD2; abundance: few; j_gene: TRBJ2-1; CDR3aa: CATSDSGLGGRDEQFF; CDR3nt: TGTGCCACCAGTGATTCGGGCCTGGGGGGGAGGGATGAGCAGTTCTTC
v_gene: TRBV6-2/TRBV6-3; d_gene: -; abundance: many; j_gene: TRBJ2-5; CDR3aa: CASSYPAETQYF; CDR3nt: TGTGCCAGCTCCTACCCCGCGGAGACCCAGTACTTC
v_gene: TRBV20-1; d_gene: -; abundance: many; j_gene: TRBJ1-1; CDR3aa: CSARGRAGGHTEAFF; CDR3nt: TGCAGTGCTAGAGGGAGAGCCGGGGGTCACACTGAAGCTTTCTTT
v_gene: TRBV20-1; d_gene: -; abundance: many; j_gene: TRBJ1-5; CDR3aa: CSAILRGADSNQPQHF; CDR3nt: TGCAGTGCTATCCTTCGGGGAGCTGATAGCAATCAGCCCCAGCATTTT
v_gene: TRBV18; d_gene: TRBD2; abundance: many; j_gene: TRBJ2-7; CDR3aa: CASSPPSSSGRAYEQYF; CDR3nt: TGTGCCAGCTCACCACCGTCGAGTAGCGGGAGGGCCTACGAGCAGTACTTC
v_gene: TRBV30; d_gene: -; abundance: few; j_gene: TRBJ2-2; CDR3aa: CAWSVYGSVGELFF; CDR3nt: TGTGCCTGGAGTGTATACGGGAGTGTCGGGGAGCTGTTTTTT
v_gene: TRBV27; d_gene: -; abundance: -; j_gene: TRBJ2-7; CDR3aa: CASSFQITSEQYF; CDR3nt: TGTGCCAGCAGTTTCCAGATTACCAGCGAGCAGTACTTC
v_gene: TRBV18; d_gene: -; abundance: -; j_gene: TRBJ2-1; CDR3aa: CASSPASLNSYNEQFF; CDR3nt: TGTGCCAGCTCACCGGCAAGTCTAAACTCCTACAATGAGCAGTTCTTC
v_gene: TRBV2; d_gene: TRBD1; abundance: -; j_gene: TRBJ2-7; CDR3aa: CASSSSRTGLGEQYF; CDR3nt: TGTGCCAGCAGCTCTTCTCGGACAGGGCTGGGCGAGCAGTACTTC
v_gene: TRBV27; d_gene: TRBD1; abundance: many; j_gene: TRBJ2-5; CDR3aa: CASSFTYGPGQGAGETQYF; CDR3nt: TGTGCCAGCAGTTTTACCTATGGCCCGGGACAGGGGGCTGGGGAGACCCAGTACTTC
v_gene: TRBV5-1; d_gene: TRBD2; abundance: many; j_gene: TRBJ2-1; CDR3aa: CASSGTSGIPNEQFF; CDR3nt: TGCGCCAGCAGCGGGACTAGCGGGATCCCCAATGAGCAGTTCTTC
v_gene: TRBV27; d_gene: TRBD1; abundance: few; j_gene: TRBJ1-6; CDR3aa: CASSLFPKTGLGSPLHF; CDR3nt: TGTGCCAGCAGTTTATTCCCGAAGACAGGGCTTGGTTCACCCCTCCACTTT
v_gene: TRBV20-1; d_gene: TRBD2; abundance: few; j_gene: TRBJ2-2; CDR3aa: CSARDRRGGYAGELFF; CDR3nt: TGCAGTGCTAGAGACCGGCGCGGGGGGTATGCCGGGGAGCTGTTTTTT
v_gene: TRBV7-8; d_gene: TRBD2; abundance: many; j_gene: TRBJ2-5; CDR3aa: CASSGRLAEETQYF; CDR3nt: TGTGCCAGCAGCGGAAGACTAGCTGAAGAGACCCAGTACTTC
v_gene: TRBV19; d_gene: -; abundance: -; j_gene: TRBJ2-3; CDR3aa: CASSIGQAWDTQYF; CDR3nt: TGTGCCAGTAGTATCGGCCAGGCTTGGGATACGCAGTATTTT
v_gene: TRBV7-8; d_gene: -; abundance: -; j_gene: TRBJ1-2; CDR3aa: CASSLRMGEGPNYGYTF; CDR3nt: TGTGCCAGCAGCTTAAGGATGGGGGAGGGACCTAACTATGGCTACACCTTC
v_gene: TRBV3-2; d_gene: -; abundance: many; j_gene: TRBJ2-3; CDR3aa: CASSRHPDYTDTQYF; CDR3nt: TGTGCCAGCAGCCGACATCCAGACTACACAGATACGCAGTATTTT
v_gene: TRBV4-1; d_gene: TRBD1; abundance: -; j_gene: TRBJ1-6; CDR3aa: CASTGTGPFSPLHF; CDR3nt: TGCGCCAGTACCGGGACAGGTCCTTTCTCACCCCTCCACTTT
v_gene: TRBV2; d_gene: -; abundance: many; j_gene: TRBJ1-1; CDR3aa: CASLQEGGTEAFF; CDR3nt: TGTGCCAGCCTACAGGAAGGGGGCACTGAAGCTTTCTTT
v_gene: TRBV28; d_gene: TRBD1; abundance: -; j_gene: TRBJ1-1; CDR3aa: CASSPPGQGEVEAFF; CDR3nt: TGTGCCAGCAGTCCCCCGGGACAGGGGGAGGTTGAAGCTTTCTTT
v_gene: TRBV4-2; d_gene: -; abundance: few; j_gene: TRBJ2-1; CDR3aa: CASSPRTLANSYNEQFF; CDR3nt: TGTGCCAGCAGCCCTAGAACACTAGCCAACTCCTACAATGAGCAGTTCTTC